This T cell receptor (beta chain) emerged from a study of T cell changes during pregnancy in multiple sclerosis. Method: immunoSEQ multiplex PCR; TCRdb's copy keeps in-frame clones and lacks some. The profile covers just under 85,000 clones, with roughly 92% appearing a single time and around 2.3% taken by the ten largest. The sequence derives from a female donor with multiple sclerosis, enrolled in a pregnancy study. The input for sequencing was peripheral blood, taken in the first trimester of pregnancy.

Here the CDR3 reads CASSPDVGDNEQFF. The DNA for the CDR3 is TGTGCCAGCAGCCCGGACGTAGGGGACAATGAGCAGTTCTTC. The chain joins TRBV2 to TRBJ2-1; D is perhaps TRBD1 (5 bases). The CDR3 loop spans 14 amino acids. Germline V gene lookup returns CDR1 SNHLY and CDR2 FYNNEI. V gave up 6 bases and J gave up 5 bases, with 14 bases separating them.